This TCR beta chain derives from a study of blood T cell repertoires in COVID-19. The germline V gene has CDR1 SEHNR and CDR2 FQNEAQ (reference sequence). With 1 base removed from V and 6 bases from J, the gap between germline ends came to 12 bases. The CDR3 covers 14 residues. Clones were sequenced by immunoSEQ multiplex PCR, and TCRdb holds only the in-frame ones, with some missing. Of 200,000 to 300,000 clones in the sample, 70% to 90% were seen once. The sequence derives from a young woman who had recovered from COVID-19. The sample consisted of peripheral blood. V usage is TRBV7-9 and J usage is TRBJ1-1, with D possibly matching TRBD1 (5 bases). CDR3: CASSLGRVGPEAFF. The CDR3 bases are TGTGCCAGCAGCTTAGGCAGGGTGGGGCCTGAAGCTTTCTTT.